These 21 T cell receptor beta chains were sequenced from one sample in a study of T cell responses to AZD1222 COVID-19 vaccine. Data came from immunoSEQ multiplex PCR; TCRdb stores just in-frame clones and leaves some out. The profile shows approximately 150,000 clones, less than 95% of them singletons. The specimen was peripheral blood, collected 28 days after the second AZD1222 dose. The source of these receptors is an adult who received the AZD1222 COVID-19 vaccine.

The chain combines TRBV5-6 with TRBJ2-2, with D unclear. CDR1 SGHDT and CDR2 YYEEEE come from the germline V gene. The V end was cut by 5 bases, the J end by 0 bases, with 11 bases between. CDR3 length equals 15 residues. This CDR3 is CASRIGRANTGELFF. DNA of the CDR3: TGTGCCAGCAGAATAGGACGGGCGAACACCGGGGAGCTGTTTTTT.

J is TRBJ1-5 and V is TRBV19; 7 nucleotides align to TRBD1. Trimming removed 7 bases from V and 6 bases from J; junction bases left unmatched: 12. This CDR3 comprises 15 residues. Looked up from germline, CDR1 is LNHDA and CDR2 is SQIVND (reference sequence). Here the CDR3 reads CASTKGAGERQPQHF. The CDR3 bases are TGTGCCAGTACCAAGGGGGCAGGGGAACGTCAGCCCCAGCATTTT. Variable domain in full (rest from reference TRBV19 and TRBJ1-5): DGGITQSPKYLFRKEGQNVTLSCEQNLNHDAMYWYRQDPGQGLRLIYYSQIVNDFQKGDIAEGYSVSREKKESFPLTVTSAQKNPTAFYLCASTKGAGERQPQHFGDGTRLSIL.

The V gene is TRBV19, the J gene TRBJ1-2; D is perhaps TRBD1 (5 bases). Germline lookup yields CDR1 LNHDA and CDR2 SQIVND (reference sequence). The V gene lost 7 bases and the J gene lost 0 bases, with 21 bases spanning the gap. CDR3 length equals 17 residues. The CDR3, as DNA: TGTGCCAGTATCGCTAGCACGGGGCTATCATCTAACTATGGCTACACCTTC. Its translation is CASIASTGLSSNYGYTF.

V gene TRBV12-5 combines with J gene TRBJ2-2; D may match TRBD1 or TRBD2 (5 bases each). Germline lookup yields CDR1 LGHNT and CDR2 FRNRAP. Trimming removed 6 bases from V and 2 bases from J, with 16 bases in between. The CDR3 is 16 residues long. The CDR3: CASGTEGSPNTGELFF. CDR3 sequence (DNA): TGTGCTAGTGGAACTGAGGGGTCCCCTAACACCGGGGAGCTGTTTTTT.

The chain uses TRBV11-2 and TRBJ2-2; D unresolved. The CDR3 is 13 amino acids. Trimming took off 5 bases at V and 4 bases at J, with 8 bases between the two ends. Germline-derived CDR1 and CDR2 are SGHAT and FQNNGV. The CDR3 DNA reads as TGTGCCAGCAGCCCTGTGATCACCGGGGAGCTGTTTTTT. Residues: CASSPVITGELFF.

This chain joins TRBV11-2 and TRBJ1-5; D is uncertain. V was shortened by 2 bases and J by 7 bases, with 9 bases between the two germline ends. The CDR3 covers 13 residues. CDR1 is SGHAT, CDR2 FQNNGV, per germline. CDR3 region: CASSLYSSQPQHF. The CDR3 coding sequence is TGTGCCAGCAGCTTATACAGTTCACAGCCCCAGCATTTT.

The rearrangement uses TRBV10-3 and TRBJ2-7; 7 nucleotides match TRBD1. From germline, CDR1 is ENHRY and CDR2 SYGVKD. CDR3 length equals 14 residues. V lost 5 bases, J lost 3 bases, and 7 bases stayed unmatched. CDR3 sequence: CAISRDRDLYEQYF. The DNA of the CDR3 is TGTGCCATCAGTCGGGACAGAGATCTCTACGAGCAGTACTTC.

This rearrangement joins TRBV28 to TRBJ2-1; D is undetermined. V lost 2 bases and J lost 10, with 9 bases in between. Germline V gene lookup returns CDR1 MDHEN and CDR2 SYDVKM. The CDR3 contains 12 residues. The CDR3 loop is CASSLVVWEQFF. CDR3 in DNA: TGTGCCAGCAGTTTAGTGGTCTGGGAGCAGTTCTTC.

The CDR3 here is CASSLWSGGGYTF. CDR3 DNA sequence: TGTGCCAGCAGTTTATGGTCAGGCGGGGGCTACACCTTC. V is TRBV12-3 or TRBV12-4 and J is TRBJ1-2; D ambiguous. Trimming took 2 bases from V and 8 from J, leaving 12 bases between them. The CDR3 sequence is 13 residues long.

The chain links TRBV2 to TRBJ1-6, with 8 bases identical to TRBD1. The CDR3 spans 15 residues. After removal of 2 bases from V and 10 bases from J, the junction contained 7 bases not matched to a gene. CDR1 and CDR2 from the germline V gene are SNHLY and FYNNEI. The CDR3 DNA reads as TGTGCCAGCAGTGAAATCGGACAGGGTGGCTCACCCCTCCACTTT. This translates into CASSEIGQGGSPLHF.

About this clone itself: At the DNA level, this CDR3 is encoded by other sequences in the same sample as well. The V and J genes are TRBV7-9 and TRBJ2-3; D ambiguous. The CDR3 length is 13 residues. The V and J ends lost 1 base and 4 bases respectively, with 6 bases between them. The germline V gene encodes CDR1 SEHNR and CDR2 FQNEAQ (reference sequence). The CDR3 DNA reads TGTGCCAGCAGCTTAGAGGGTTCAGATACGCAGTATTTT. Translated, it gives CASSLEGSDTQYF.

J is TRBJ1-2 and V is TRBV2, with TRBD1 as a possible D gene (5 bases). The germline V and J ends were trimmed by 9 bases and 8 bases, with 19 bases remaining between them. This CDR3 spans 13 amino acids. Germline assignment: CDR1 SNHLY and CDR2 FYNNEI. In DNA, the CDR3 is TGTGCCAGGGACTGGGGAGGGAGGGACGGCTACACCTTC. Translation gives CARDWGGRDGYTF.

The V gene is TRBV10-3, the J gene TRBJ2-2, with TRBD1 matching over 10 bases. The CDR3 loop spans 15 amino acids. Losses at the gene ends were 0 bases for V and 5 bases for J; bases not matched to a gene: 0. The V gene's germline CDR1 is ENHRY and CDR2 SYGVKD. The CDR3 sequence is CAISESGQGTGELFF. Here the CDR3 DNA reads TGTGCCATCAGTGAGTCGGGACAGGGGACCGGGGAGCTGTTTTTT.

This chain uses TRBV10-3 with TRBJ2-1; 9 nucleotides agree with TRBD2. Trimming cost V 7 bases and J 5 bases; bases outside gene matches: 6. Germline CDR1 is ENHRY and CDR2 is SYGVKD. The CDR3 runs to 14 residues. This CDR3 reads CAITASGVNNEQFF. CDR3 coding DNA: TGTGCCATCACGGCTAGCGGGGTTAACAATGAGCAGTTCTTC.

In DNA, the CDR3 is TGTGCCTGGAGTGTACGGACTAGCGGGATAAGTACGCAGTATTTT. It is translated as CAWSVRTSGISTQYF. The V call is TRBV30, the J call TRBJ2-3; 12 positions agree with TRBD2. CDR1 is GTSNPN and CDR2 is SVGIG in the germline V gene (reference sequence). The CDR3 spans 15 residues. V shed 0 bases and J 8 bases; nucleotides not matched to a gene: 6.

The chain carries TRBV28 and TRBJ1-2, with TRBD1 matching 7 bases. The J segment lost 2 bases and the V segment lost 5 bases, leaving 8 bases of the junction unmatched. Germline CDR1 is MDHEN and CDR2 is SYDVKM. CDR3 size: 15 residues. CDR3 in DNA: TGTGCCAGCAGTCAAAACGCGGGACAGAACTATGGCTACACCTTC. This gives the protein CASSQNAGQNYGYTF.

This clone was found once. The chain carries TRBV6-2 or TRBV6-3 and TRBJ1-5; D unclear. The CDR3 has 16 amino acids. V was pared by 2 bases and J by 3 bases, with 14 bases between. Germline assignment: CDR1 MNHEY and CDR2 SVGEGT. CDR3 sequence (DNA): TGTGCCAGCAGTTACGTCGGTCAGAGTAACAATCAGCCCCAGCATTTT. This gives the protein CASSYVGQSNNQPQHF.

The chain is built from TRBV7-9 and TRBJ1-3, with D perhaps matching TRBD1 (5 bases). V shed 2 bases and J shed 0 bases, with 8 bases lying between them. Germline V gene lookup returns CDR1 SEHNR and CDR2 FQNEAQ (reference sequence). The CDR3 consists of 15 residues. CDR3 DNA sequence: TGTGCCAGCAGCTTAACAGGCATCTCTGGAAACACCATATATTTT. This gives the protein CASSLTGISGNTIYF.

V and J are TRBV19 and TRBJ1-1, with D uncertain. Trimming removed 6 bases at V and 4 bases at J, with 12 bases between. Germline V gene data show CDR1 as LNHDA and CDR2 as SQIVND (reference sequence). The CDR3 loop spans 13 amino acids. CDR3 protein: CASRKGSGTEAFF. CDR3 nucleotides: TGTGCCAGTAGAAAGGGCTCAGGCACTGAAGCTTTCTTT.

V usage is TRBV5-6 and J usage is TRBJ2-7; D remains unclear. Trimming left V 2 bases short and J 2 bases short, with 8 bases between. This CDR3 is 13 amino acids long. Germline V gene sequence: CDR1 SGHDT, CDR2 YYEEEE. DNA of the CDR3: TGTGCCAGCAGCTTAGCACCCACCTACGAGCAGTACTTC. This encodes CASSLAPTYEQYF.

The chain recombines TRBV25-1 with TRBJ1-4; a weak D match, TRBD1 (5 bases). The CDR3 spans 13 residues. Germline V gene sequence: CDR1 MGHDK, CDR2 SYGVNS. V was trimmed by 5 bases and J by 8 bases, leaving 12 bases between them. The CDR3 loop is CASSRDWWEKLFF. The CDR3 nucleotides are TGTGCCAGCAGTAGGGACTGGTGGGAAAAACTGTTTTTT.